These T cell receptor beta chains were read from a single sample in a study of shared clonotypes between healthy human individuals. Assay: immunoSEQ multiplex PCR; the TCRdb copy retains only in-frame clones and omits some. The table includes some 2,100,000 clones, 93% detected once. Sequencing was performed on naive CD8+ T cells from PBMCs. Receptor source: a man in his late teens or twenties in good health. Some clones in this sample may be carry-over from other donors' samples. CDR3s include the opening cysteine and the closing phenylalanine or tryptophan. The order of the fields is clone size, V gene, D gene, J gene, CDR3 DNA, CDR3 protein. A D gene is named only where the DNA matches it firmly. Not every row has a clone size; where given, it reads once, few, many or a size class.

clone size: .
V gene: TRBV6-5
D gene: TRBD1
J gene: TRBJ2-7
CDR3 DNA: TGTGCCAGCAGTTTTGACAGGGATTACGAGCAGTACTTC
CDR3 protein: CASSFDRDYEQYF

clone size: once
V gene: TRBV27
D gene: .
J gene: TRBJ2-1
CDR3 DNA: TGTGCCAGCAGTTCCGGGCTGGGGAATGAGCAGTTCTTC
CDR3 protein: CASSSGLGNEQFF

clone size: .
V gene: TRBV7-8
D gene: .
J gene: TRBJ2-1
CDR3 DNA: TGTGCCAGCAGCTTAGACCGCTACAATGAGCAGTTCTTC
CDR3 protein: CASSLDRYNEQFF

clone size: once
V gene: TRBV5-1
D gene: .
J gene: TRBJ1-4
CDR3 DNA: TGCGCCAGCAGCTTTGGGCAGGGAATGGGGACTAATGAAAAACTGTTTTTT
CDR3 protein: CASSFGQGMGTNEKLFF

clone size: .
V gene: TRBV11-2
D gene: .
J gene: TRBJ2-3
CDR3 DNA: TGTGCCAGCAGCCCTAGAGAGGAAGATACGCAGTATTTT
CDR3 protein: CASSPREEDTQYF

clone size: .
V gene: TRBV29-1
D gene: .
J gene: TRBJ1-2
CDR3 DNA: TGCAGCGTTGAAGCCCAGCGTGGCAGGGAAGGCTACACCTTC
CDR3 protein: CSVEAQRGREGYTF

clone size: .
V gene: TRBV7-9
D gene: .
J gene: TRBJ1-1
CDR3 DNA: TGTGCCAGCAGCTCCTCCCGGGGGGCGGTGAACACTGAAGCTTTCTTT
CDR3 protein: CASSSSRGAVNTEAFF

clone size: .
V gene: TRBV4-1
D gene: .
J gene: TRBJ1-5
CDR3 DNA: TGCGCCAGCAGCCAAGGACCAGCGGGGAGCAATCAGCCCCAGCATTTT
CDR3 protein: CASSQGPAGSNQPQHF

clone size: .
V gene: TRBV6-5
D gene: .
J gene: TRBJ2-7
CDR3 DNA: TGTGCCAGCAGTTACGATCGGGTGGGCTACGAGCAGTACTTC
CDR3 protein: CASSYDRVGYEQYF

clone size: .
V gene: TRBV10-1
D gene: TRBD1
J gene: TRBJ2-1
CDR3 DNA: TGCGCCAGCTCCTCCGGGACAGGGCTAAATGAGCAGTTCTTC
CDR3 protein: CASSSGTGLNEQFF

clone size: .
V gene: TRBV6-5
D gene: TRBD1
J gene: TRBJ1-2
CDR3 DNA: TGTGCCAGCAGTTACTCGAGGCAGGGGGCGCAAGGCTACACCTTC
CDR3 protein: CASSYSRQGAQGYTF

clone size: .
V gene: TRBV11-2
D gene: TRBD1
J gene: TRBJ2-1
CDR3 DNA: TGTGCCAGCAGCTCCTGGACAGGGAACTACAATGAGCAGTTCTTC
CDR3 protein: CASSSWTGNYNEQFF

clone size: .
V gene: TRBV7-3
D gene: .
J gene: TRBJ2-3
CDR3 DNA: TGTGCCAGCAGCCAGGGCGGTTCCACAGATACGCAGTATTTT
CDR3 protein: CASSQGGSTDTQYF

clone size: .
V gene: TRBV4-1
D gene: .
J gene: TRBJ2-7
CDR3 DNA: TGCGCCAGCAGCCAACCCCCGGACGAGCAGTACTTC
CDR3 protein: CASSQPPDEQYF

clone size: .
V gene: TRBV11-2
D gene: TRBD1
J gene: TRBJ2-5
CDR3 DNA: TGTGCCAGCAGCCCCAGGGGGACCCAAGAGACCCAGTACTTC
CDR3 protein: CASSPRGTQETQYF

clone size: .
V gene: TRBV18
D gene: .
J gene: TRBJ1-1
CDR3 DNA: TGTGCCAGCTCACTGTATAGAGGACGGGTGAACACTGAAGCTTTCTTT
CDR3 protein: CASSLYRGRVNTEAFF

clone size: .
V gene: TRBV7-9
D gene: .
J gene: TRBJ2-5
CDR3 DNA: TGTGCCAGCAGCTTACTAGTCCAAGAGACCCAGTACTTC
CDR3 protein: CASSLLVQETQYF

clone size: .
V gene: TRBV5-1
D gene: .
J gene: TRBJ1-1
CDR3 DNA: TGCGCCAGCAGCTTGGGATCCACTGAAGCTTTCTTT
CDR3 protein: CASSLGSTEAFF

clone size: .
V gene: TRBV27
D gene: TRBD1
J gene: TRBJ1-5
CDR3 DNA: TGTGCCAGCAGTTTACGACAGGGGGATCAGCCCCAGCATTTT
CDR3 protein: CASSLRQGDQPQHF

clone size: .
V gene: TRBV5-6
D gene: .
J gene: TRBJ2-1
CDR3 DNA: TGTGCCAGCAGCTTGGACGGGAGTTCCTACAATGAGCAGTTCTTC
CDR3 protein: CASSLDGSSYNEQFF

clone size: .
V gene: TRBV11-2
D gene: .
J gene: TRBJ1-4
CDR3 DNA: TGTGCCAGCAGCTTAAGGGGTCCGGCGGCAACTAATGAAAAACTGTTTTTT
CDR3 protein: CASSLRGPAATNEKLFF

clone size: .
V gene: TRBV6-5
D gene: TRBD2
J gene: TRBJ2-7
CDR3 DNA: TGTGCCAGCAGTCCCCTTCGACTAGCGAGGGACGAGCAGTACTTC
CDR3 protein: CASSPLRLARDEQYF

clone size: few
V gene: TRBV9
D gene: .
J gene: TRBJ1-2
CDR3 DNA: TGTGCCAGCAGCAGGACGGCCTATGGCTACACCTTC
CDR3 protein: CASSRTAYGYTF

clone size: .
V gene: TRBV7-9
D gene: TRBD1
J gene: TRBJ1-3
CDR3 DNA: TGTGCCAGCAGCCCACCATGGGACAGGGGGGACTCTGGAAACACCATATATTTT
CDR3 protein: CASSPPWDRGDSGNTIYF

clone size: .
V gene: TRBV4-1
D gene: TRBD2
J gene: TRBJ2-1
CDR3 DNA: TGCGCCAGCAGCCAAGATGGACTAGCGGGAGGTCTAAATGAGCAGTTCTTC
CDR3 protein: CASSQDGLAGGLNEQFF

clone size: .
V gene: TRBV5-6
D gene: TRBD1
J gene: TRBJ2-6
CDR3 DNA: TGTGCCAGCAGCTTGGGACAGGGCCCCAGAGTGGTCGTCCTGACTTTC
CDR3 protein: CASSLGQGPRVVVLTF

clone size: .
V gene: TRBV28
D gene: .
J gene: TRBJ2-2
CDR3 DNA: TGTGCCAGCAGTTTCGTGGGATTAGCGAACACCGGGGAGCTGTTTTTT
CDR3 protein: CASSFVGLANTGELFF

clone size: .
V gene: TRBV28
D gene: TRBD2
J gene: TRBJ2-7
CDR3 DNA: TGTGCCAGCAGCACAAGGATAGCGGGAGCTTGGACCTACGAGCAGTACTTC
CDR3 protein: CASSTRIAGAWTYEQYF